The table lists the clone carrying this T cell receptor (beta chain) with a few counts. This CDR3 is built from 14 residues. V was clipped by 6 bases and J by 1 base, with 10 bases between them. TCRdb independently ran MiXCR on the 5' RACE reads; one entry per CDR3 protein. The data show more than 120,000 distinct CDR3 sequences, about 8% seen once. The sample originates from a study of T cells after yellow fever vaccination. The sequence derives from a man younger than 40 who received the YFV17D yellow fever vaccine. The sequencing used CD4+ T cells sorted from PBMCs, collected 5 days after the yellow fever booster vaccination. The rearrangement joins TRBV23-1 to TRBJ2-4; TRBD1 is a possible D gene (5 bases). TRBV23-1 falls under the ORF class, with uncertain function. CDR3 sequence: CASSHRSAKNIQYF. CDR3 in DNA: TGCGCCAGCAGCCACAGGAGCGCCAAAAACATTCAGTACTTC.